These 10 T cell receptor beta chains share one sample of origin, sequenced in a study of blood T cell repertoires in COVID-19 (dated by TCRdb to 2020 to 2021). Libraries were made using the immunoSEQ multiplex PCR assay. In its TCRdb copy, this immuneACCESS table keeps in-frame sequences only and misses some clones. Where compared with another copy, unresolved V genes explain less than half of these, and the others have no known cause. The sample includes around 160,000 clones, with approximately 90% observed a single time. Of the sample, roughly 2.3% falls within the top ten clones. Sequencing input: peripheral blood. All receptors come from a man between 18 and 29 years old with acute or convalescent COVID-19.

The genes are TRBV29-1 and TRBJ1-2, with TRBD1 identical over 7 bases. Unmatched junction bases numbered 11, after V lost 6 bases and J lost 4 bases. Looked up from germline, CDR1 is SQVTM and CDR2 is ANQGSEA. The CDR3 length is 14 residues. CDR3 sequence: CSVMTGIASYGYTF. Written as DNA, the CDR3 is TGCAGCGTAATGACAGGGATAGCGAGCTATGGCTACACCTTC.

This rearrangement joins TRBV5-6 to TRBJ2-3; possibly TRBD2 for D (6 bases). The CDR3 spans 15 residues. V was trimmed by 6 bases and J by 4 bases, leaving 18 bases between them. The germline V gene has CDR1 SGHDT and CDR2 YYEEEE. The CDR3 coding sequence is TGTGCCAGCATAAAAGGTGGCGGGATCCCAGATACGCAGTATTTT. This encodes CASIKGGGIPDTQYF.

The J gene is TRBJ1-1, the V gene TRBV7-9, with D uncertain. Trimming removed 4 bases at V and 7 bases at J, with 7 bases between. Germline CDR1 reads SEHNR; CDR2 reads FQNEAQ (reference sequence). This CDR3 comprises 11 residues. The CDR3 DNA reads TGTGCCAGCAGCTCCCTCGGTGAAGCTTTCTTT. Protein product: CASSSLGEAFF.

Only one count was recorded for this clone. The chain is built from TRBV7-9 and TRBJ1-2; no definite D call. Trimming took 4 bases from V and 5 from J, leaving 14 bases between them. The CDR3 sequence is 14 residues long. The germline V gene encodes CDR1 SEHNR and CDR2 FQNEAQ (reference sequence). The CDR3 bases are TGTGCCAGCAGCTCCATTGAGGGAAATTATGGCTACACCTTC. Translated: CASSSIEGNYGYTF.

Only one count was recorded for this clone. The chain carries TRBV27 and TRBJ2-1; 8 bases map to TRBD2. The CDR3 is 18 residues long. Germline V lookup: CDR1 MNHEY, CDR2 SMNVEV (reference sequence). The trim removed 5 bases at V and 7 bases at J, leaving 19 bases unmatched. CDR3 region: CASSTVIRGAGVVNEQFF. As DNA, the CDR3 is TGTGCCAGCAGTACCGTCATCCGGGGAGCGGGAGTGGTAAATGAGCAGTTCTTC.

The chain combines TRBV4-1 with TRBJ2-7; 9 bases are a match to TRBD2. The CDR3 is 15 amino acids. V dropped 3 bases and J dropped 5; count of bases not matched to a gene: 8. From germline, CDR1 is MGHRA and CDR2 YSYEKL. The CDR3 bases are TGCGCCAGCAGCCACGTAGCGGGAGTAAAGAACGAGCAGTACTTC. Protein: CASSHVAGVKNEQYF.

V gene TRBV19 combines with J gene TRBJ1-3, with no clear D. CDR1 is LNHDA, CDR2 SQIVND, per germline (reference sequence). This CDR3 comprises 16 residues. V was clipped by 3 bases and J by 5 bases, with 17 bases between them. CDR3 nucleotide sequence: TGTGCCAGTAGTATCTCCCGAGGGATCCTACGAAACACCATATATTTT. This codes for CASSISRGILRNTIYF. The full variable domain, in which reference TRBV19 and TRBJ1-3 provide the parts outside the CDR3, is DGGITQSPKYLFRKEGQNVTLSCEQNLNHDAMYWYRQDPGQGLRLIYYSQIVNDFQKGDIAEGYSVSREKKESFPLTVTSAQKNPTAFYLCASSISRGILRNTIYFGEGSWLTVV.

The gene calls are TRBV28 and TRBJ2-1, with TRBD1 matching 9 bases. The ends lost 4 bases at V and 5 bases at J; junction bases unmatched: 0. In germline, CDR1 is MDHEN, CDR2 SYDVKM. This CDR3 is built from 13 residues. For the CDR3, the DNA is TGTGCCAGCAGTTGGGACAGGGACAATGAGCAGTTCTTC. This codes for CASSWDRDNEQFF. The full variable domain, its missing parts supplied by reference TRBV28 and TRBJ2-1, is DVKVTQSSRYLVKRTGEKVFLECVQDMDHENMFWYRQDPGLGLRLIYFSYDVKMKEKGDIPEGYSVSREKKERFSLILESASTNQTSMYLCASSWDRDNEQFFGPGTRLTVL.

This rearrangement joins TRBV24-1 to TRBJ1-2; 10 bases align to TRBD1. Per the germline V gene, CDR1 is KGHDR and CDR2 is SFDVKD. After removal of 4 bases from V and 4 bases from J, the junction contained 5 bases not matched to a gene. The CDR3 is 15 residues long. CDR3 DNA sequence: TGTGCCACCAGTGACTCCGGGACAGGGGCCTATGGCTACACCTTC. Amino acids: CATSDSGTGAYGYTF.

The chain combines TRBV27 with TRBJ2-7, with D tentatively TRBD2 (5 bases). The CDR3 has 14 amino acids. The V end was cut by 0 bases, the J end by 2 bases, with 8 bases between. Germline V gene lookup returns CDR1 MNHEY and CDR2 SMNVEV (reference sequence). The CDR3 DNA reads TGTGCCAGCAGTTTATCCTCCGGGACCTACGAGCAGTACTTC. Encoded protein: CASSLSSGTYEQYF.